The 25 T cell receptor beta chains presented below share a single source sample, sequenced in a study of blood T cell repertoires in COVID-19 (dated by TCRdb to 2019 to 2021). Libraries were constructed by the immunoSEQ multiplex PCR assay. Not all clones reach the TCRdb copy of this immuneACCESS table, which keeps in-frame sequences only. Checked studies attribute under half of the gap to unresolved V genes and leave the rest unexplained. This sample gives around 230,000 clones in total; approximately 83% of them show up just once. The ten largest clones capture 2% to 3% of the sample. Sequenced sample: peripheral blood. These receptors came from a woman in her forties with active or convalescent COVID-19.

V usage is TRBV5-8 and J usage is TRBJ2-7; 7 nucleotides align to TRBD2. With 3 bases clipped from V and 4 bases from J, the junction kept 4 bases outside the gene matches. Germline CDR1 and CDR2: SGHTS and YDEGEE. The CDR3 runs to 13 residues. CDR3 protein: CASSSYGRYEQYF. DNA of the CDR3: TGTGCCAGCAGCTCTTACGGGAGGTACGAGCAGTACTTC.

The V gene is TRBV28, the J gene TRBJ1-6, with 9 bases identical to TRBD1. This CDR3 region has 15 residues. The V gene's germline CDR1 is MDHEN and CDR2 SYDVKM. Trimming took 7 bases from V and 7 from J; bases not matched to a gene: 8. In DNA form, the CDR3 reads TGTGCCAGCAACACGGGGACAGGGAGGAATTCACCCCTCCACTTT. Its protein is CASNTGTGRNSPLHF.

This rearrangement joins TRBV24-1 to TRBJ2-7; TRBD1 aligns across 7 bases. Germline CDR1 is KGHDR and CDR2 is SFDVKD. V was clipped by 3 bases and J by 4 bases; unmatched bases: 5. The CDR3 length is 14 residues. Here the CDR3 DNA reads TGTGCCACCAGTGATGACCGACAGGGTTACGAGCAGTACTTC. This codes for CATSDDRQGYEQYF.

The rearrangement joins TRBV5-1 to TRBJ1-2, with no clear D. CDR1 is SGHRS and CDR2 is YFSETQ in the germline V gene. This CDR3 region has 15 residues. With 0 bases removed from V and 4 bases from J, the gap between germline ends came to 13 bases. CDR3 in amino acids: CASSLVPGKVYGYTF. The CDR3 DNA sequence: TGCGCCAGCAGCTTGGTTCCGGGGAAGGTCTATGGCTACACCTTC.

The chain is built from TRBV4-2 and TRBJ2-3; 9 nucleotides line up with TRBD1. CDR3 length: 15 amino acids. The ends lost 1 base at V and 5 bases at J; junction bases unmatched: 4. Germline CDR1 LGHNA, CDR2 YNFKEQ. CDR3 in DNA: TGTGCCAGCAGCCAAGGGACAGGGGAGGGAGATACGCAGTATTTT. Amino acid sequence: CASSQGTGEGDTQYF.

The V gene is TRBV19, the J gene TRBJ1-1, with D maybe TRBD1 (6 bases). Trimming stripped 5 bases from V and 1 base from J, with 14 bases between. This CDR3 comprises 15 residues. Germline CDR1 is LNHDA and CDR2 is SQIVND (reference sequence). The DNA of the CDR3 is TGTGCCAGTAGTTTAACAGGGATGGCGAACACTGAAGCTTTCTTT. Translated: CASSLTGMANTEAFF. Filled out from reference TRBV19 and TRBJ1-1, the complete variable domain reads DGGITQSPKYLFRKEGQNVTLSCEQNLNHDAMYWYRQDPGQGLRLIYYSQIVNDFQKGDIAEGYSVSREKKESFPLTVTSAQKNPTAFYLCASSLTGMANTEAFFGQGTRLTVV.

On this clone itself: The sample carries other DNA sequences with the same CDR3. The chain couples TRBV28 to TRBJ1-3; no reliable D call. Germline CDR1 reads MDHEN; CDR2 reads SYDVKM. Trimming stripped 2 bases from V and 2 bases from J, with 7 bases between. There are 14 residues in the CDR3. Here the CDR3 DNA reads TGTGCCAGCAGTTTAGGCGGCGCTGGAAACACCATATATTTT. Translated: CASSLGGAGNTIYF.

The genes are TRBV11-3 and TRBJ1-2, with D tentatively TRBD1 (6 bases). Germline assignment: CDR1 SGHNT and CDR2 YENEEA. This CDR3 contains 16 residues. Trimming took off 5 bases at V and 3 bases at J, with 19 bases between the two ends. The CDR3: CASSPGGTLRDYGYTF. The CDR3 DNA reads TGTGCCAGCAGCCCGGGGGGGACACTTCGAGACTATGGCTACACCTTC.

V and J are TRBV21-1 and TRBJ2-7; no DNA check was done on the table's D call, TRBD2. TRBV21-1 is flagged as a pseudogene. The CDR3 contains 15 residues. The CDR3: CASRNISGGGYEQYF. In nucleotides, the CDR3 is TGTGCCAGCAGAAACATCTCCGGGGGGGGGTACGAGCAGTACTTC.

The count of this clone is one. The chain joins TRBV6-2 or TRBV6-3 to TRBJ2-7; 7 bases match TRBD1. V shed 6 bases, J shed 8 bases, and the junction held 7 bases outside the gene matches. The CDR3 contains 12 residues. Germline V gene data show CDR1 as MNHEY and CDR2 as SVGEGT. The CDR3 protein is CASSFDRVKQYF. In DNA form, the CDR3 reads TGTGCCAGCAGCTTCGACAGGGTTAAGCAGTACTTC.

The chain recombines TRBV27 with TRBJ2-5; 13 bases are shared with TRBD2. This CDR3 is built from 19 residues. With V trimmed by 1 base and J by 2 bases, 10 bases remained unmatched. Germline CDR1 MNHEY, CDR2 SMNVEV (reference sequence). Written as DNA, the CDR3 is TGTGCCAGCAGTTTATTCCGGACTAGCGGGAGCTCCGGTCAAGAGACCCAGTACTTC. Translating it yields CASSLFRTSGSSGQETQYF.

The chain links TRBV13 to TRBJ1-1; the match to TRBD1 covers 7 bases. Germline-derived CDR1 and CDR2 are PRHDT and FYEKMQ (reference sequence). J gave up 2 bases and V 4 bases, and 16 bases lay outside the gene matches. There are 18 residues in the CDR3. CDR3 nucleotides: TGTGCCAGCAGCTCCCCGTTCCGACTCGACAGGGATAACACTGAAGCTTTCTTT. Translation gives CASSSPFRLDRDNTEAFF.

V and J are TRBV5-1 and TRBJ2-7, with D possibly matching TRBD1 (6 bases). Trimming removed 0 bases at V and 5 bases at J, with 15 bases between. Germline CDR1 is SGHRS and CDR2 is YFSETQ. This CDR3 region has 15 residues. In DNA form, the CDR3 reads TGCGCCAGCAGCTTGGGGCCAGGGGAGCTTGACGAGCAGTACTTC. This gives the protein CASSLGPGELDEQYF.

The J gene is TRBJ2-7, the V gene TRBV5-1; D is perhaps TRBD1 (6 bases). CDR3 size: 15 residues. Germline V gene sequence: CDR1 SGHRS, CDR2 YFSETQ. Trimming took 3 bases from V and 0 from J, leaving 13 bases between them. CDR3: CASSYTGTLSYEQYF. The CDR3 DNA reads TGCGCCAGCAGCTATACAGGGACCCTCTCCTACGAGCAGTACTTC.

The genes are TRBV19 and TRBJ1-2; 7 bases match TRBD1. The CDR3 has 15 residues. The J segment lost 0 bases and the V segment lost 11 bases, leaving 12 bases of the junction unmatched. Germline-derived CDR1 and CDR2 are LNHDA and SQIVND (reference sequence). CDR3 nucleotide sequence: TGTGCCGGCCACCCGACAGGGACCGCTAACTATGGCTACACCTTC. Its protein product is CAGHPTGTANYGYTF.

The rearrangement joins TRBV19 to TRBJ2-7, with 11 bases matching TRBD2. This CDR3 region has 15 residues. V trimming: 3 bases; J trimming: 4 bases; junction bases outside the gene matches: 5. The germline V gene has CDR1 LNHDA and CDR2 SQIVND (reference sequence). CDR3 nucleotide sequence: TGTGCCAGTAGTATGGTAGCGGGGGGGACATACGAGCAGTACTTC. Its translation: CASSMVAGGTYEQYF. The variable domain in full, completed from reference TRBV19 and TRBJ2-7, reads DGGITQSPKYLFRKEGQNVTLSCEQNLNHDAMYWYRQDPGQGLRLIYYSQIVNDFQKGDIAEGYSVSREKKESFPLTVTSAQKNPTAFYLCASSMVAGGTYEQYFGPGTRLTVT.

This clone occurred once. The chain couples TRBV5-1 to TRBJ1-3, with a possible D match to TRBD1 (5 bases). This CDR3 has 15 residues. V was shortened by 1 base and J by 2 bases, with 10 bases between the two germline ends. From germline, CDR1 is SGHRS and CDR2 YFSETQ. CDR3 sequence reads: CASSLSVRAGNTIYF. The DNA of the CDR3 is TGCGCCAGCAGCTTGTCGGTCAGGGCTGGAAACACCATATATTTT.

V and J are TRBV16 and TRBJ1-3; no definite D call. Trimming removed 5 bases at V and 2 bases at J, with 7 bases between. This CDR3 is built from 13 residues. From germline, CDR1 is KGHSY and CDR2 FQNENV. The CDR3 DNA sequence: TGTGCCAGCAGCTATCCTGCTGGAAACACCATATATTTT. The encoded protein is CASSYPAGNTIYF.

The rearrangement uses TRBV5-8 and TRBJ1-2; 7 bases align to TRBD1. V shed 1 base, J shed 1 base, and the junction held 13 bases outside the gene matches. This CDR3 spans 18 amino acids. Germline V lookup: CDR1 SGHTS, CDR2 YDEGEE. The CDR3 DNA reads TGTGCCAGCAGCTTGCAACACGGGACAGCCTTTCGTAACTATGGCTACACCTTC. Its translation is CASSLQHGTAFRNYGYTF.

V usage is TRBV2 and J usage is TRBJ1-2, with 7 bases fitting TRBD1. V shed 6 bases and J 6 bases; nucleotides not matched to a gene: 7. The germline gives CDR1 SNHLY, CDR2 FYNNEI. This CDR3 is 13 amino acids long. This CDR3 is CASRVDRADGYTF. The CDR3 DNA reads TGTGCCAGCAGGGTCGACAGGGCCGATGGCTACACCTTC.

The chain has TRBV12-3 or TRBV12-4 and TRBJ2-2; 7 positions match TRBD1. Losses at the gene ends were 4 bases for V and 6 bases for J; bases not matched to a gene: 2. The CDR3 contains 13 residues. The DNA of the CDR3 is TGTGCCAGCAGTTCTACAGGGGCCGGGGAGCTGTTTTTT. Protein: CASSSTGAGELFF.

This chain uses TRBV5-1 with TRBJ1-2, with D possibly being TRBD1 (6 bases). Per germline, CDR1 SGHRS and CDR2 YFSETQ. V dropped 5 bases and J dropped 2 bases, with 10 bases sitting between them. The CDR3 runs 13 residues. The DNA of the CDR3 is TGCGCCAGCAGACCGCAGGGGAACTATGGCTACACCTTC. Its translation: CASRPQGNYGYTF. Full variable domain (rest looked up from reference TRBV5-1 and TRBJ1-2): KAGVTQTPRYLIKTRGQQVTLSCSPISGHRSVSWYQQTPGQGLQFLFEYFSETQRNKGNFPGRFSGRQFSNSRSEMNVSTLELGDSALYLCASRPQGNYGYTFGSGTRLTVV.

The chain links TRBV7-9 to TRBJ1-5, with 9 bases that match TRBD1. This CDR3 comprises 17 residues. The germline gives CDR1 SEHNR, CDR2 FQNEAQ (reference sequence). Trimming cost V 1 base and J 0 bases; bases outside gene matches: 4. CDR3 sequence (DNA): TGTGCCAGCAGCTTAGGAGGGACAGGGCTTAGCAATCAGCCCCAGCATTTT. Residues: CASSLGGTGLSNQPQHF.

This chain joins TRBV6-5 and TRBJ1-1; no reliable D call. The V gene lost 0 bases and the J gene lost 6 bases, with 14 bases spanning the gap. Germline values: CDR1 MNHEY, CDR2 SVGAGI. The CDR3 length is 15 residues. The CDR3 DNA sequence: TGTGCCAGCAGTTACTCTCGCGGACTTATGGCTGAAGCTTTCTTT. Its translation is CASSYSRGLMAEAFF.

V is TRBV2 and J is TRBJ2-2, with TRBD2 matching over 9 bases. The germline CDR1 and CDR2 sequences are SNHLY and FYNNEI. The CDR3 spans 15 residues. Trimming removed 8 bases from V and 1 base from J; junction bases left unmatched: 5. The CDR3 protein is CASGGTSLNTGELFF. CDR3 in DNA: TGTGCCAGCGGGGGGACTAGCTTGAACACCGGGGAGCTGTTTTTT.